These T cell receptor beta chains were read from a single sample in a study of shared clonotypes between healthy human individuals. The assay was immunoSEQ multiplex PCR, and TCRdb's table has in-frame clones only and misses some. Of 2 million to 3 million clones detected, around nine tenths appear once; the ten largest clones hold 0.11% to 0.15%. Material for sequencing was naive CD4+ T cells sorted from blood. The origin of the receptors is a man between 18 and 35 years old in good health. The CDR3 runs from the conserved cysteine through the conserved F or W. Fields, in order: D gene, V gene, J gene, clone size, CDR3 protein, CDR3 DNA. D genes are given only for firm matches. Size values are once, few and many counts, or a class for expanded clones, and some rows have none.

.,TRBV2,TRBJ2-6,.,CASSESKSSGANVLTF,TGTGCCAGCAGTGAAAGCAAGAGCTCTGGGGCCAACGTCCTGACTTTC
TRBD1,TRBV7-9,TRBJ1-5,.,CASSLGQGNQPQHF,TGTGCCAGCAGCTTGGGACAGGGGAATCAGCCCCAGCATTTT
.,TRBV9,TRBJ2-1,.,CASSVNTGSYNEQFF,TGTGCCAGCAGCGTAAACACAGGGAGTTACAATGAGCAGTTCTTC
.,TRBV7-9,TRBJ2-7,.,CASSLAFDRQYF,TGTGCCAGCAGCTTAGCGTTTGATCGTCAGTACTTC
.,TRBV6-5,TRBJ1-1,once,CASSPRTHGGAFF,TGTGCCAGCAGTCCAAGGACGCATGGAGGGGCTTTCTTT
TRBD2,TRBV7-2,TRBJ2-7,.,CASSYLAGGYEQYF,TGTGCCAGCAGCTATTTAGCGGGGGGCTACGAGCAGTACTTC
.,TRBV5-6,TRBJ1-2,.,CASSFGNRDTAMGYTF,TGTGCCAGCAGCTTTGGCAACCGGGACACCGCAATGGGCTACACCTTC
TRBD2,TRBV5-1,TRBJ2-2,.,CASRPSGLSHTGELFF,TGCGCCAGCAGACCCTCGGGACTATCTCACACCGGGGAGCTGTTTTTT
.,TRBV6-1,TRBJ1-6,.,CASRSPSYNSPLHF,TGTGCCAGCAGGAGCCCCTCTTATAATTCACCCCTCCACTTT
.,TRBV4-1,TRBJ2-7,once,CASSQGSTGSSYEQYF,TGCGCCAGCAGCCAAGGAAGTACAGGGAGCTCCTACGAGCAGTACTTC
.,TRBV6-5,TRBJ1-2,.,CASSYEGTRPDGYTF,TGTGCCAGCAGTTACGAGGGTACGAGGCCAGATGGCTACACCTTC
.,TRBV9,TRBJ1-4,.,CASSVGSYEKLFF,TGTGCCAGCAGCGTAGGGTCATATGAAAAACTGTTTTTT
TRBD1,TRBV7-2,TRBJ2-5,.,CASRETGGHQETQYF,TGTGCCAGCCGAGAGACAGGGGGCCACCAAGAGACCCAGTACTTC
.,TRBV5-1,TRBJ1-6,.,CASSLVGETLSPLHF,TGCGCCAGCAGCTTGGTGGGGGAGACCCTCTCACCCCTCCACTTT
.,TRBV27,TRBJ2-7,.,CASSQGGWREQYF,TGTGCCAGCAGCCAGGGAGGATGGCGGGAGCAGTACTTC
.,TRBV2,TRBJ1-4,.,CASTPGVSEKLFF,TGTGCCAGCACCCCAGGAGTCAGTGAAAAACTGTTTTTT
.,TRBV12-2,TRBJ2-7,once,CASRLYGTANSYEQYF,TGTGCAAGTCGCTTGTACGGGACAGCTAACTCCTACGAGCAGTACTTC
.,TRBV19,TRBJ2-3,.,CASSIVASTDTQYF,TGTGCCAGTAGTATAGTAGCGAGCACAGATACGCAGTATTTT
.,TRBV21-1,TRBJ2-7,.,CASKSGGRANPSYEQYF,TGTGCCAGCAAAAGCGGGGGCAGAGCGAATCCTTCCTACGAGCAGTACTTC
.,TRBV29-1,TRBJ1-2,.,CSVDTPSRVGYTF,TGCAGCGTTGATACCCCTTCCCGCGTAGGCTACACCTTC
.,TRBV25-1,TRBJ2-7,.,CASSPTGSQAEQYF,TGTGCCAGCAGTCCGACGGGTTCCCAAGCCGAGCAGTACTTC
.,TRBV2,TRBJ1-5,.,CASSVDRFLSYSNQPQHF,TGTGCCAGCAGTGTTGACAGGTTTCTGTCTTATAGCAATCAGCCCCAGCATTTT
TRBD1,TRBV28,TRBJ1-1,.,CASSLGQGGTEAFF,TGTGCCAGCAGTTTAGGACAGGGTGGAACTGAAGCTTTCTTT
.,TRBV11-2,TRBJ2-5,.,CASSFQGGWQETQYF,TGTGCCAGCAGCTTTCAAGGCGGATGGCAGGAGACCCAGTACTTC
TRBD1,TRBV6-5,TRBJ1-6,.,CASSYSWTGESPLHF,TGTGCCAGCAGTTACTCGTGGACAGGGGAATCACCCCTCCACTTT
.,TRBV5-8,TRBJ2-1,.,CASSSQGQVSYNEQFF,TGTGCCAGCAGCTCACAGGGTCAGGTCTCCTACAATGAGCAGTTCTTC
TRBD1,TRBV10-3,TRBJ2-2,.,CAISPTGGDTGELFF,TGTGCCATCAGTCCGACAGGGGGGGACACCGGGGAGCTGTTTTTT
.,TRBV9,TRBJ2-1,.,CASSVATGKLQHEQFF,TGTGCCAGCAGCGTAGCTACGGGAAAGCTTCAGCATGAGCAGTTCTTC
TRBD1,TRBV28,TRBJ1-4,.,CASRQGRREKLFF,TGTGCCAGCCGACAGGGTAGAAGGGAAAAACTGTTTTTT
TRBD2,TRBV18,TRBJ2-4,.,CASSPPTSGTAKNIQYF,TGTGCCAGCTCACCCCCGACTAGCGGGACTGCCAAAAACATTCAGTACTTC
.,TRBV9,TRBJ2-3,.,CASSVLRGDTQYF,TGTGCCAGCAGCGTATTAAGGGGCGATACGCAGTATTTT
TRBD2,TRBV6-5,TRBJ2-3,few,CASRLAGEADTQYF,TGTGCCAGCAGACTAGCGGGGGAAGCAGATACGCAGTATTTT
.,TRBV6-1,TRBJ2-3,.,CASSERWGGDTQYF,TGTGCCAGCAGTGAACGTTGGGGTGGGGATACGCAGTATTTT
.,TRBV7-2,TRBJ1-1,.,CASSTQGGTEAFF,TGTGCCAGCAGCACGCAGGGAGGTACTGAAGCTTTCTTT
.,TRBV6-5,TRBJ1-3,.,CASSPSAPPTIYF,TGTGCCAGCAGTCCTTCGGCGCCCCCCACCATATATTTT
.,TRBV7-8,TRBJ1-1,.,CASSLGVPEAFF,TGTGCCAGCAGCTTAGGAGTCCCTGAAGCTTTCTTT
.,TRBV4-2,TRBJ1-4,once,CASSQDLAGMTTNEKLFF,TGTGCCAGCAGCCAAGATCTGGCAGGGATGACAACTAATGAAAAACTGTTTTTT
.,TRBV28,TRBJ1-1,.,CASSPGTMNTEAFF,TGTGCCAGCAGTCCTGGGACCATGAACACTGAAGCTTTCTTT
.,TRBV7-8,TRBJ1-3,.,CASSFEQGNTIYF,TGTGCCAGCAGCTTTGAACAGGGAAACACCATATATTTT
TRBD1,TRBV29-1,TRBJ2-7,once,CSVGGQGLYEQYF,TGCAGCGTTGGGGGACAGGGGCTCTACGAGCAGTACTTC
TRBD2,TRBV7-2,TRBJ2-7,once,CASSLGAGVGYEQYF,TGTGCCAGCAGCTTAGGAGCGGGAGTAGGATACGAGCAGTACTTC
TRBD1,TRBV5-5,TRBJ1-2,.,CASSRKGADLNPSGGYTF,TGTGCCAGCAGCCGAAAGGGGGCAGACTTGAATCCCTCCGGCGGCTACACCTTC
.,TRBV2,TRBJ1-2,once,CASRGAGGYGYTF,TGTGCCAGCAGGGGGGCCGGGGGATATGGCTACACCTTC
TRBD1,TRBV7-9,TRBJ2-7,.,CASRPTGGGEQYF,TGTGCCAGCAGGCCTACAGGGGGCGGCGAGCAGTACTTC
.,TRBV5-4,TRBJ1-1,once,CASSRGQSLNTEAFF,TGTGCCAGCAGTCGTGGACAATCTTTGAACACTGAAGCTTTCTTT
TRBD2,TRBV27,TRBJ2-7,.,CASSFGRGVSYEQYF,TGTGCCAGCAGTTTTGGGCGGGGGGTTTCCTACGAGCAGTACTTC
.,TRBV7-2,TRBJ1-5,.,CASSRAGKNQPQHF,TGTGCCAGCAGTCGGGCGGGGAAAAATCAGCCCCAGCATTTT
TRBD1,TRBV10-1,TRBJ2-7,.,CASSTGTGYDEQYF,TGCGCCAGCAGTACCGGGACAGGGTACGACGAGCAGTACTTC
.,TRBV30,TRBJ1-4,.,CAWRGAKNEKLFF,TGTGCCTGGAGGGGTGCCAAGAATGAAAAACTGTTTTTT
TRBD2,TRBV11-3,TRBJ2-2,.,CASSAASGGASGELFF,TGTGCCAGCAGCGCGGCTAGCGGGGGGGCCTCCGGGGAGCTGTTTTTT
TRBD1,TRBV5-4,TRBJ2-7,.,CASSSDRVGYEQYF,TGTGCCAGCAGCTCCGACAGGGTGGGCTACGAGCAGTACTTC
TRBD1,TRBV27,TRBJ1-6,.,CASSINPGQGASPLHF,TGTGCCAGCAGTATAAATCCGGGACAGGGGGCTTCACCCCTCCACTTT
.,TRBV2,TRBJ1-1,few,CASRGVSAEAFF,TGTGCCAGCAGGGGGGTAAGCGCTGAAGCTTTCTTT
TRBD1,TRBV6-5,TRBJ1-5,.,CASSYSRQGDQPQHF,TGTGCCAGCAGTTACTCCCGACAGGGGGATCAGCCCCAGCATTTT
.,TRBV6-6,TRBJ1-5,.,CASSPQGINQPQHF,TGTGCCAGCAGTCCACAGGGAATCAATCAGCCCCAGCATTTT